Listed below are T cell receptor beta chains from one sample, sequenced in a study of blood T cell repertoires in COVID-19. The assay was immunoSEQ multiplex PCR, and TCRdb's table has in-frame clones only and misses some. The table lists more than 85,000 clones, around 81% of them singletons. Sequenced sample: peripheral blood. The source is a woman aged 70-85 years with acute or convalescent COVID-19. Each CDR3 is given with its conserved first and last residue. The D gene is left open where the match is weak. Some rows have no size entry. The others give once, few or many, or a class for an expanded clone.

v_call	j_call	clone_size	d_call	cdr3_nt	cdr3_aa
TRBV7-2	TRBJ1-1	NA	TRBD1	TGTGCCAGCAGCTTAGAGCCAGGGGGCACTGAAGCTTTCTTT	CASSLEPGGTEAFF
TRBV19	TRBJ2-1	NA	TRBD1	TGTGCCAGTAGTATAAGGACAGGGCTATCCAATGAGCAGTTCTTC	CASSIRTGLSNEQFF
TRBV9	TRBJ2-2	once	TRBD2	TGTGCCAGCAGCCCTACTCCCGGGACTAGCACGAACACCGGGGAGCTGTTTTTT	CASSPTPGTSTNTGELFF
TRBV28	TRBJ2-7	NA	TRBD2	TGTGCCAGCAGTGAACCGGGACTATCGAGCTCCTACGAGCAGTACTTC	CASSEPGLSSSYEQYF
TRBV19	TRBJ1-3	NA	TRBD1	TGTGCCAGTAGCCCGACAGGGTCTGGAAACACCATATATTTT	CASSPTGSGNTIYF
TRBV6-1	TRBJ1-3	NA	NA	TGTGCCAGTGAGGGCTCTGGAAACACCATATATTTT	CASEGSGNTIYF
TRBV7-9	TRBJ2-1	few	TRBD2	TGTGCCAGCAGCTACTTGGGACCGGGGGGGGACAATGAGCAGTTCTTC	CASSYLGPGGDNEQFF
TRBV18	TRBJ1-2	NA	NA	TGTGCCAGCTCACTCAAGGGGGACCACTATGGCTACACCTTC	CASSLKGDHYGYTF
TRBV5-4	TRBJ2-3	NA	NA	TGTGCCAGCAGCTTGCAGGGGTTGACAGATACGCAGTATTTT	CASSLQGLTDTQYF
TRBV27	TRBJ2-1	NA	TRBD2	TGTGCCAGCAGTTTATCCCCCTCAGCGGGGGGGCCTGGTAATGAGCAGTTCTTC	CASSLSPSAGGPGNEQFF
TRBV5-4	TRBJ2-7	NA	TRBD1	TGTGCCAGCAGCTTGGAGGGGACAGGGGGCGAGCAGTACTTC	CASSLEGTGGEQYF
TRBV9	TRBJ1-2	NA	NA	TGTGCCAGCAGCGTAGCGGGTCAGGGGAGCTATGGCTACACCTTC	CASSVAGQGSYGYTF
TRBV6-6	TRBJ1-1	once	TRBD1	TGTGCCAGCAGTTACTCGGGACAGGGGGTCACTGAAGCTTTCTTT	CASSYSGQGVTEAFF
TRBV5-4	TRBJ1-4	NA	TRBD1	TGTGCCAGCAGCAGACAGGGGGCGCAGGAGGAAAAACTGTTTTTT	CASSRQGAQEEKLFF
TRBV28	TRBJ1-1	NA	NA	TGTGCCAGCAGTTTCTCCCTCGGGGGGAAGTTTGAAGCTTTCTTT	CASSFSLGGKFEAFF
TRBV6-4	TRBJ2-3	NA	TRBD2	TGTGCCAGCAGTGAGGGACTAGCGGGGAGCACAGATACGCAGTATTTT	CASSEGLAGSTDTQYF
TRBV7-9	TRBJ1-2	NA	NA	TGTGCCAGCAGCTCGGACAGCAACTATGGCTACACCTTC	CASSSDSNYGYTF
TRBV30	TRBJ1-1	NA	TRBD1	TGTGCCTGCAGACGGGACAGTGAAGCTTTCTTT	CACRRDSEAFF
TRBV2	TRBJ1-5	NA	NA	TGTGCCAGCAGTGATGGCCATAGCAATCAGCCCCAGCATTTT	CASSDGHSNQPQHF
TRBV2	TRBJ2-3	once	TRBD2	TGTGCCAGCAGCCCCACTAGCGGGTGGCCAGATACGCAGTATTTT	CASSPTSGWPDTQYF
TRBV27	TRBJ2-1	NA	NA	TGTGCCAGCAGTCCCACAGGGCCTCGTGAGCAGTTCTTC	CASSPTGPREQFF
TRBV12-3/TRBV12-4	TRBJ1-2	NA	NA	TGTGCCAGCAGCAAGTCCGGTTATGGCTACACCTTC	CASSKSGYGYTF
TRBV28	TRBJ2-7	NA	NA	TGTGCCAGCAGTCCGCGCGCGGCGTCCTCCCACGAGCAGTACTTC	CASSPRAASSHEQYF
TRBV11-2	TRBJ1-2	NA	NA	TGTGCCAGCAGCTTTTCAGAATACTATGGCTACACCTTC	CASSFSEYYGYTF
TRBV9	TRBJ1-6	NA	TRBD1	TGTGCCAGCAGTGGGGACAGGGGAAATTCACCCCTCCACTTT	CASSGDRGNSPLHF
TRBV20-1	TRBJ1-1	NA	NA	TGCAGTGCTATAGGGGGTAGTAGAGCTTTCTTT	CSAIGGSRAFF
TRBV19	TRBJ1-1	NA	NA	TGTGCCAGTAGCCCAGGGGCCCAACCGGGGTCGGCTGAAGCTTTCTTT	CASSPGAQPGSAEAFF
TRBV27	TRBJ2-7	once	TRBD2	TGTGCCAGCAGTTGGGGGACTAGCGGATCCTACGAGCAGTACTTC	CASSWGTSGSYEQYF